The 19 T cell receptor beta chains below come from one sample, sequenced in a study of metastatic and nonmetastatic thyroid tumors. Prior to thyroid surgery, none of the patients had received any treatment. TCRdb reprocessed the PCR reads using MiXCR. The sample lists some 55,000 clones; about 20% were seen once. Material: blood. All receptors come from a female donor with papillary thyroid cancer or a benign thyroid nodule (not recorded which). Some clones in this sample may be carry-over from other donors' samples.

This clone was recorded at least ten times. The chain couples TRBV20-1 to TRBJ1-2; possibly TRBD1 for D (5 bases). V was trimmed by 6 bases and J by 5 bases, leaving 13 bases between them. The CDR3 length is 12 residues. Looked up from germline, CDR1 is DFQATT and CDR2 is SNEGSKA (reference sequence). CDR3 loop: CSAEGLPYGYTF. CDR3 DNA sequence: TGCAGTGCGGAGGGGTTGCCTTATGGCTACACCTTC.

This clone came up many times. The chain recombines TRBV2 with TRBJ2-3, with D possibly matching TRBD1 (6 bases). Trimming stripped 8 bases from V and 4 bases from J, with 16 bases between. The V gene's germline CDR1 is SNHLY and CDR2 FYNNEI. This CDR3 contains 14 residues. In DNA form, the CDR3 reads TGTGCCAGCGTGAGAAGGGACAACTCAGATACGCAGTATTTT. Amino acids: CASVRRDNSDTQYF.

This clone was counted many times. The chain is built from TRBV6-1 and TRBJ1-1; D might be TRBD1 (5 bases). The V gene's germline CDR1 is MNHNS and CDR2 SASEGT. V was cut by 3 bases and J by 4 bases, with 9 bases left in between. The CDR3 covers 13 residues. The CDR3 is CASSEGDPTEAFF. CDR3 in DNA: TGTGCCAGCAGTGAGGGGGACCCCACTGAAGCTTTCTTT.

This clone was seen at least ten times. The V gene is TRBV6-1, the J gene TRBJ2-3; D gene ambiguous. CDR1 and CDR2 from the germline V gene are MNHNS and SASEGT. This CDR3 has 13 residues. V lost 5 bases and J 2 bases, leaving 8 bases between the germline ends. CDR3 sequence: CASSPEVTDTQYF. The CDR3 bases are TGTGCCAGCAGTCCAGAAGTCACAGATACGCAGTATTTT.

In its sample, this clone was seen many times. The chain uses TRBV24-1 and TRBJ2-1; 10 bases are a match to TRBD2. Losses at the gene ends were 9 bases for V and 4 bases for J; bases not matched to a gene: 5. Germline V gene data show CDR1 as KGHDR and CDR2 as SFDVKD. The CDR3 spans 14 residues. CDR3 region: CATETSGAYNEQFF. The DNA of the CDR3 is TGTGCCACCGAAACTAGCGGGGCTTACAATGAGCAGTTCTTC.

This clone was picked up a small number of times. Just one base apart from a much larger clone, this may be a read error. At the DNA level, this CDR3 is encoded by other sequences in the same sample as well. This sequence joins TRBV12-3 or TRBV12-4 and TRBJ1-5; a weak D match, TRBD1 (5 bases). There are 14 residues in the CDR3. Between the trimmed V and J ends, which lost 6 bases and 2 bases, there was a span of 11 bases. CDR3 in amino acids: CASSPTGRNQPQHF. The CDR3 bases are TGTGCCAGCAGCCCCACAGGTCGCAATCAGCCCCAGCATTTT.

At least ten counts were recorded for this clone. The gene calls are TRBV2 and TRBJ2-7, with D possibly being TRBD1 (6 bases). The CDR3 is made up of 13 amino acids. V was trimmed by 5 bases and J by 1 base, leaving 9 bases between them. Germline V lookup: CDR1 SNHLY, CDR2 FYNNEI. CDR3 DNA: TGTGCCAGCAGTACTGGACAGTCCTACGAGCAGTACTTC. It codes for CASSTGQSYEQYF.

This clone was observed many times. This chain connects TRBV9 to TRBJ2-1; TRBD2 agrees at 10 bases. Germline CDR1 is SGDLS and CDR2 is YYNGEE. V was pared by 0 bases and J by 9 bases, with 6 bases of the junction left unmatched. This CDR3 is 15 amino acids long. The CDR3 DNA reads TGTGCCAGCAGCGTAGTGCTAGCGGGAGTAGCTGAGCAGTTCTTC. Translated: CASSVVLAGVAEQFF.

A word on this clone: The missing conserved phenylalanine or tryptophan at the end of this CDR3 makes a read error likely. No DNA is shown, since the ends of the CDR3 on it are uncertain; the CDR3 is the one TCRdb lists. The V gene is TRBV20-1, the J gene TRBJ1-6; TRBD1, the D gene given by the table, was not confirmed from the DNA. The length of the CDR3 is 13 amino acids, counting both ends. Per the germline V gene, CDR1 is DFQATT and CDR2 is SNEGSKA (reference sequence). CDR3 residues: CSARDRVGAALQV.

The table lists this clone with many counts. The V gene is TRBV5-1, the J gene TRBJ1-1, with D possibly TRBD1 on 5 matching bases. Trimming pared 4 bases from V and 7 bases from J, leaving 14 bases between. The CDR3 length is 13 residues. Germline-derived CDR1 and CDR2 are SGHRS and YFSETQ. The CDR3 DNA follows: TGCGCCAGCAGCGGCACCGGGACCCGTGAAGCTTTCTTT. Amino acid sequence: CASSGTGTREAFF.

Concerning this clone: Since a much larger clone is just one base distant, this may be a read error. The chain is built from TRBV6-1 and TRBJ2-3; D gene ambiguous. CDR1 is MNHNS, CDR2 SASEGT, per germline. The CDR3 loop spans 13 amino acids. The ends were cut back, 4 bases at V and 6 bases at J, with 11 bases in the middle. The DNA of the CDR3 is TGTGCCAGCAGTGCCTACATGGCGGATACGCAGTATTTT. This gives the protein CASSAYMADTQYF.

This clone was recorded at least ten times. This chain links TRBV4-2 with TRBJ1-2; D is unclear. Looked up from germline, CDR1 is LGHNA and CDR2 is YNFKEQ. Trimming stripped 1 base from V and 6 bases from J, with 18 bases between. The CDR3 is 16 residues long. The CDR3 DNA reads as TGTGCCAGCAGCCAAGTTGGATCGGAGGGAACTAATGGCTACACCTTC. Amino acid sequence: CASSQVGSEGTNGYTF.

This clone was recorded at least ten times. V gene TRBV5-6 combines with J gene TRBJ2-3, with a tentative D call TRBD1 (5 bases). The CDR3 length is 16 residues. CDR1 and CDR2 (germline): SGHDT, YYEEEE. V lost 0 bases and J lost 3, with 14 bases in between. Here the CDR3 reads CASSLVGGQVTDTQYF. CDR3 nucleotides: TGTGCCAGCAGCTTGGTAGGTGGACAAGTGACAGATACGCAGTATTTT.

The V and J genes are TRBV27 and TRBJ1-2, with D uncertain. Germline V gene lookup returns CDR1 MNHEY and CDR2 SMNVEV (reference sequence). The length of the CDR3 is 14 residues. The V end was cut by 3 bases, the J end by 8 bases, with 16 bases between. DNA for the CDR3: TGTGCCAGCAGTTTGATGGACCTAGTCTGGGGCTACACCTTC. It is translated as CASSLMDLVWGYTF.

There are many counts of this clone. This chain links TRBV3-1 with TRBJ1-1, with a tentative D call TRBD1 (5 bases). Germline V gives CDR1 LGHDT, CDR2 YNNKEL (reference sequence). There are 14 residues in the CDR3. V lost 0 bases, J lost 1 base, and 6 bases lay in between. CDR3 nucleotide sequence: TGTGCCAGCAGCCAAGATGGGGGGAACACTGAAGCTTTCTTT. It codes for CASSQDGGNTEAFF.

This clone was found a few times. This may be a read error, as it is one base from a much larger clone. This CDR3 is also generated by other DNA sequences in the sample. The chain uses TRBV20-1 and TRBJ2-1; no definite D call. V dropped 4 bases and J dropped 8 bases, with 6 bases sitting between them. There are 10 residues in the CDR3. In germline, CDR1 is DFQATT, CDR2 SNEGSKA (reference sequence). The DNA of the CDR3 is TGCAGTGCTAATGGTCATGAGCAGTTCTTC. Protein sequence: CSANGHEQFF.

In its sample, this clone was seen many times. The rearrangement uses TRBV20-1 and TRBJ2-5; 7 bases line up with TRBD2. Germline V gene data show CDR1 as DFQATT and CDR2 as SNEGSKA (reference sequence). V was pared by 1 base and J by 5 bases, with 4 bases of the junction left unmatched. The CDR3 contains 13 residues. The CDR3 here is CSARGLAGETQYF. Here the CDR3 DNA reads TGCAGTGCTAGAGGACTAGCCGGGGAGACCCAGTACTTC.

This clone has at least ten counts. The J gene is TRBJ2-5, the V gene TRBV18; unclear D gene. CDR3 length: 15 amino acids. Trimming took 2 bases from V and 4 from J, leaving 14 bases between them. From germline, CDR1 is KGHSH and CDR2 LQKENI. The CDR3 here is CASSPGNSAVETQYF. The CDR3 coding sequence is TGTGCCAGCTCACCAGGCAATAGTGCGGTAGAGACCCAGTACTTC.

This clone has at least ten counts. CDR3 amino acids: CATSGGRGTGELFF. Here the CDR3 DNA reads TGTGCCACCAGTGGCGGCAGGGGCACCGGGGAGCTGTTTTTT. This chain links TRBV24-1 with TRBJ2-2; D might be TRBD1 (6 bases). Trimming left V 5 bases short and J 4 bases short, with 10 bases between. Germline CDR1 and CDR2: KGHDR and SFDVKD. The CDR3 runs to 14 residues.